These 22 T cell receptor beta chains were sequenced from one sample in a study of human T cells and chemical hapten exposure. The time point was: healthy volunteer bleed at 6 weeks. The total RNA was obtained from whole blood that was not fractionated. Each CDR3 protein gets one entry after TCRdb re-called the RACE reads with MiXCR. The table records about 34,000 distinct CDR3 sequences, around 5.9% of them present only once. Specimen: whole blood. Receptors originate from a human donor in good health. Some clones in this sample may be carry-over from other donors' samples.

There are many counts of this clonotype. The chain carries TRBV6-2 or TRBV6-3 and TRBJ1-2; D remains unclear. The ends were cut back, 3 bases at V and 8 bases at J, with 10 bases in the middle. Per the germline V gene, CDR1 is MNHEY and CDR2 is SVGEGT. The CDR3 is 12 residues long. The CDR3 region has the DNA TGTGCCAGCAGTTATGATCCTTTCGGCTACACCTTC. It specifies CASSYDPFGYTF.

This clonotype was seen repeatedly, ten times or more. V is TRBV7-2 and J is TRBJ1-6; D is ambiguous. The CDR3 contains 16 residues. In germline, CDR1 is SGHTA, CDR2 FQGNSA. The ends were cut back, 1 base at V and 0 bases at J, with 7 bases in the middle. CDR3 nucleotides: TGTGCCAGCAGCTTAGAAGCGCACTCCTATAATTCACCCCTCCACTTT. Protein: CASSLEAHSYNSPLHF. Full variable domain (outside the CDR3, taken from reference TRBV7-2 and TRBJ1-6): GAGVSQSPSNKVTEKGKDVELRCDPISGHTALYWYRQSLGQGLEFLIYFQGNSAPDKSGLPSDRFSAERTGGSVSTLTIQRTQQEDSAVYLCASSLEAHSYNSPLHFGNGTRLTVT.

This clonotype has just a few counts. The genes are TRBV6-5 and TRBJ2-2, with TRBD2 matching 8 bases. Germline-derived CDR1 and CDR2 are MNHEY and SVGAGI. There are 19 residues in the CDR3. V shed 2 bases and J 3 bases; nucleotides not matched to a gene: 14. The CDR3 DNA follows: TGTGCCAGCAGTTACGGGCTCCTTCAGAGCGGGGGTCACACCGGGGAGCTGTTTTTT. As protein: CASSYGLLQSGGHTGELFF.

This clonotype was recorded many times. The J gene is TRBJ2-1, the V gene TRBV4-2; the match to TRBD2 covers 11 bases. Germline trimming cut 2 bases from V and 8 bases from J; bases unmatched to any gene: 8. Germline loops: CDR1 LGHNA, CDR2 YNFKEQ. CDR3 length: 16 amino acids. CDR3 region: CASSQLSSGRRDEQFF. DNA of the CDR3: TGTGCCAGCAGCCAACTCTCTAGCGGGAGGAGAGATGAGCAGTTCTTC.

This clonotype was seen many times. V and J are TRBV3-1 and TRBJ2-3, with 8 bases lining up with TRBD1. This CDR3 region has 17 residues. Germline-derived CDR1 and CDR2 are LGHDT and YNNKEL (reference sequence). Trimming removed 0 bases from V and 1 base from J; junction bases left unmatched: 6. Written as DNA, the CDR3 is TGTGCCAGCAGCCAAGAAGCCCCAGGGGGCGGCACAGATACGCAGTATTTT. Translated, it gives CASSQEAPGGGTDTQYF.

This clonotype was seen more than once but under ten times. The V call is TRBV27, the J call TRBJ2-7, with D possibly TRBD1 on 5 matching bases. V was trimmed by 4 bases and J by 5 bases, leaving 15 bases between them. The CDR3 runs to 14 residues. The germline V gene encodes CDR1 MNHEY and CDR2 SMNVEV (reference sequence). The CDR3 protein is CASSWTPLPHEQYF. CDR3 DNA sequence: TGTGCCAGCAGTTGGACACCCCTGCCCCACGAGCAGTACTTC.

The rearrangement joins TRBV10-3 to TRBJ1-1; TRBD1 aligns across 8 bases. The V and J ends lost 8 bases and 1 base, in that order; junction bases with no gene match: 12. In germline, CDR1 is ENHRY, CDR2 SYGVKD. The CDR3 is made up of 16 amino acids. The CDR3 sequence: CAILPGQGVGNTEAFF. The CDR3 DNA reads TGTGCCATCCTACCCGGACAGGGTGTCGGGAACACTGAAGCTTTCTTT.

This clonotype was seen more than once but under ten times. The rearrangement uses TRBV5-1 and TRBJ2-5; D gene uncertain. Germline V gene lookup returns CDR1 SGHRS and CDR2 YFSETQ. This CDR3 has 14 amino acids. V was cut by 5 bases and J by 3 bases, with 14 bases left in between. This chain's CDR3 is CASRSFVDKETQYF. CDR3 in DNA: TGCGCCAGCAGGAGCTTTGTTGACAAAGAGACCCAGTACTTC.

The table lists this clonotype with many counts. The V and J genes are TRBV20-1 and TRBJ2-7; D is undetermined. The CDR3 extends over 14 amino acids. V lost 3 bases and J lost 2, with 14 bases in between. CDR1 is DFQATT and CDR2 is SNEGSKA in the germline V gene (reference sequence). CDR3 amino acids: CSARRPTPAYEQYF. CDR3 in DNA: TGCAGTGCTAGGCGGCCGACCCCAGCCTACGAGCAGTACTTC.

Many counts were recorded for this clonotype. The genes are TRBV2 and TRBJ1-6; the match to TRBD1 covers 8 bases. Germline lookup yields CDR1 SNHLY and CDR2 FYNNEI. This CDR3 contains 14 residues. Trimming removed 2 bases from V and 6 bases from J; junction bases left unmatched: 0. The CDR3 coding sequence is TGTGCCAGCAGTGAACAGGGGGCTAATTCACCCCTCCACTTT. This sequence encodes CASSEQGANSPLHF. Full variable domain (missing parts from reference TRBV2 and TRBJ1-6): EPEVTQTPSHQVTQMGQEVILRCVPISNHLYFYWYRQILGQKVEFLVSFYNNEISEKSEIFDDQFSVERPDGSNFTLKIRSTKLEDSAMYFCASSEQGANSPLHFGNGTRLTVT.

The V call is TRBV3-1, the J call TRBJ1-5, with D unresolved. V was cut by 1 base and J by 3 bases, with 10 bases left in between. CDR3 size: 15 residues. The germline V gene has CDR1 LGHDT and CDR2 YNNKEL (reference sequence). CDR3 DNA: TGTGCCAGCAGCCAAGGAGGGAAGTACAATCAGCCCCAGCATTTT. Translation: CASSQGGKYNQPQHF.

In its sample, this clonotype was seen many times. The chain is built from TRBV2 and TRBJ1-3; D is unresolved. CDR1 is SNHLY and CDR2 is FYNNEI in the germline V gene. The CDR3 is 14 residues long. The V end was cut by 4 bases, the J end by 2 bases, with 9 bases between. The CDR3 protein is CASSVPSTGNTIYF. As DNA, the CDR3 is TGTGCCAGCAGTGTCCCCAGTACTGGAAACACCATATATTTT. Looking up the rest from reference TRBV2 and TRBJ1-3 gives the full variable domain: EPEVTQTPSHQVTQMGQEVILRCVPISNHLYFYWYRQILGQKVEFLVSFYNNEISEKSEIFDDQFSVERPDGSNFTLKIRSTKLEDSAMYFCASSVPSTGNTIYFGEGSWLTVV.

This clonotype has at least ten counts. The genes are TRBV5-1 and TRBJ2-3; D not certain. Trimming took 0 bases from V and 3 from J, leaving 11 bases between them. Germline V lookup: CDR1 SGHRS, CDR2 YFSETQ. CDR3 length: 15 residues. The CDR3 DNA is TGCGCCAGCAGCTTGGGCGGTGGCGAAACAGATACGCAGTATTTT. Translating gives CASSLGGGETDTQYF.

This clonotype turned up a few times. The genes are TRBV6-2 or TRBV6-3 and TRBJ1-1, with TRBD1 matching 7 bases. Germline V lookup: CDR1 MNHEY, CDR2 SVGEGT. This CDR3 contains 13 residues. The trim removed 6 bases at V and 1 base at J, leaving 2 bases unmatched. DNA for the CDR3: TGTGCCAGCAGGGGACAGAGGAACACTGAAGCTTTCTTT. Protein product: CASRGQRNTEAFF.

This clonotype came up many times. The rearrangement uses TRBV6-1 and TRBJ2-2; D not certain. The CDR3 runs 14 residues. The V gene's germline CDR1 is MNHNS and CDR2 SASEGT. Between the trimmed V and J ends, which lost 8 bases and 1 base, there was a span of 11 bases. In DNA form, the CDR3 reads TGTGCCAGCTCAAACGGATGGAACACCGGGGAGCTGTTTTTT. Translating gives CASSNGWNTGELFF.

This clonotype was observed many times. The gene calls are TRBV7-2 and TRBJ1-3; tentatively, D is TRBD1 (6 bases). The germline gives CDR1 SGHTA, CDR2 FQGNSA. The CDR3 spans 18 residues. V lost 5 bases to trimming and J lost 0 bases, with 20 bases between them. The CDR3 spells CASSAQAAGAYSGNTIYF. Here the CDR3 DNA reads TGTGCCAGCAGCGCGCAGGCGGCAGGGGCCTACTCTGGAAACACCATATATTTT. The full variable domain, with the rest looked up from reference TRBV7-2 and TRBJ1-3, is GAGVSQSPSNKVTEKGKDVELRCDPISGHTALYWYRQSLGQGLEFLIYFQGNSAPDKSGLPSDRFSAERTGGSVSTLTIQRTQQEDSAVYLCASSAQAAGAYSGNTIYFGEGSWLTVV.

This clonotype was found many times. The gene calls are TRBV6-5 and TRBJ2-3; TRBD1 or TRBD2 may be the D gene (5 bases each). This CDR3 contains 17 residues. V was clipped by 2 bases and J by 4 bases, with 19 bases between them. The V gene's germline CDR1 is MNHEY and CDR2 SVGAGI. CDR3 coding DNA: TGTGCCAGCAGTTACATACGGGGCCCTGAAGGTTCAGATACGCAGTATTTT. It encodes CASSYIRGPEGSDTQYF.

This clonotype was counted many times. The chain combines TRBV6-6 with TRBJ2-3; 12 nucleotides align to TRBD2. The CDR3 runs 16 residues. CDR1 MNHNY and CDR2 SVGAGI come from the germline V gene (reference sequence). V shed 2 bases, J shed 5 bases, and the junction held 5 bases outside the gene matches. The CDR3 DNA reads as TGTGCCAGCAGTTACGGGGAGACTAGCGGGAGAGATACGCAGTATTTT. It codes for CASSYGETSGRDTQYF.

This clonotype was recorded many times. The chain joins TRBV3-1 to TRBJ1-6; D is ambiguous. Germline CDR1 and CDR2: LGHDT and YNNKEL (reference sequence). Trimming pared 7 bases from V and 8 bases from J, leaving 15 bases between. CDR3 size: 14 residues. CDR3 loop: CASMDGWKDSPLHF. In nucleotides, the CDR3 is TGTGCCAGCATGGACGGGTGGAAGGATTCACCCCTCCACTTT.

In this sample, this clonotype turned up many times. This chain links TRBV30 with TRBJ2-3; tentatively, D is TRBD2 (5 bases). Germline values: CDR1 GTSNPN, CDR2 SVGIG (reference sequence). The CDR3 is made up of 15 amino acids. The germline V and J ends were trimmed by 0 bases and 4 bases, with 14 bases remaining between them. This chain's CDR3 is CAWSVLREGSDTQYF. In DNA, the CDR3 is TGTGCCTGGAGTGTACTTCGGGAAGGGTCAGATACGCAGTATTTT.

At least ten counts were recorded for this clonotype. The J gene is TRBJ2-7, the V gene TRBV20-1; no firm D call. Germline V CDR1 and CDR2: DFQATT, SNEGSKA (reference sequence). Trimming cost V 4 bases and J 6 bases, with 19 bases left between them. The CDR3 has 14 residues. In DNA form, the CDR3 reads TGCAGTGCTAAATTCGGCGCATCAAATTCCGAGCAGTACTTC. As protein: CSAKFGASNSEQYF.

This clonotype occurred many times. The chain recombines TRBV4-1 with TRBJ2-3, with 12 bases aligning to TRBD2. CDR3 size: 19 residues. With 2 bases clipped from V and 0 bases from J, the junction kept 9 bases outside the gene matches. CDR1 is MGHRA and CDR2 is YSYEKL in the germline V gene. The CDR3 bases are TGCGCCAGCAGCCAACCCCGACTAGCGGGGGCTTCTAGCACAGATACGCAGTATTTT. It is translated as CASSQPRLAGASSTDTQYF.